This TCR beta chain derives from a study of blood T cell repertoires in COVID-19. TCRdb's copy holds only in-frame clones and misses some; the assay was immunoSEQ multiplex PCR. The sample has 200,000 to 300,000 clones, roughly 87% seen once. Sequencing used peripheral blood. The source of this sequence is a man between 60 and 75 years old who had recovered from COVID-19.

In DNA form, the CDR3 reads TGTGCCAGCAGCTTCGGCACAGATACGCAGTATTTT. Its protein is CASSFGTDTQYF. The V call is TRBV11-2, the J call TRBJ2-3; no clear D. There are 12 residues in the CDR3. Germline V gives CDR1 SGHAT, CDR2 FQNNGV. V lost 3 bases and J 1 base, leaving 2 bases between the germline ends.